These T cell receptor beta chains were read from a single sample in a study of T cells in localized non-small cell lung cancer. TCRdb's table, derived via immunoSEQ multiplex PCR, lists solely in-frame clones and lacks some. The sample contains 100,000 to 150,000 clones, roughly 90% of which appear only once. Here the sequenced sample was peripheral blood, taken before any cancer treatment. Every receptor here comes from a female donor of 60 years or more with stage I lung adenocarcinoma. Both conserved end residues are part of each CDR3. The D gene is left open where the match is weak.

v_gene	j_gene	d_gene	CDR3aa
TRBV2	TRBJ2-3	.	CAQHTGRGDTQYF
TRBV9	TRBJ2-4	TRBD2	CASSPRERGANIQYF
TRBV5-1	TRBJ2-6	.	CASSFGSSSGANVLTF
TRBV11-3	TRBJ2-1	TRBD2	CASSSRRLAGDRGEQFF
TRBV11-2	TRBJ1-3	.	CASSPSGNTIYF
TRBV27	TRBJ2-5	.	CASSRSLGYQETQYF
TRBV5-1	TRBJ2-7	.	CASRGVGTHEQYF
TRBV19	TRBJ2-5	.	CASRRDSQETQYF
TRBV10-3	TRBJ2-6	TRBD1	CAMTGAIDSGANVLTF
TRBV5-1	TRBJ2-2	.	CASSLATEYTGELFF
TRBV19	TRBJ1-5	TRBD1	CASTGTGVSGNQPQHF
TRBV19	TRBJ1-5	TRBD1	CASSTGTGGQPQHF
TRBV2	TRBJ2-5	.	CASSVSQFETQYF
TRBV28	TRBJ1-5	.	CASSFWGAEQPQHF
TRBV30	TRBJ1-2	.	CAWTPQGGKISGYTF
TRBV7-9	TRBJ2-7	.	CASSPTGRFYEQYF
TRBV18	TRBJ1-1	.	CASSTGAYEAFF
TRBV5-6	TRBJ2-7	TRBD2	CASSFVGAGSYEQYF
TRBV28	TRBJ1-1	.	CATLDPNTEAFF
TRBV11-1	TRBJ2-7	TRBD1	CASSGTGTLRKEQYF
TRBV7-3	TRBJ2-5	.	CASSFRTQETQYF
TRBV7-2	TRBJ2-1	TRBD2	CASSSELAGGPNEQFF
TRBV2	TRBJ2-7	.	CASSQGSPVYEQYF
TRBV5-1	TRBJ2-7	.	CASSPDGFRVQYF
TRBV30	TRBJ1-2	.	CAWSVAITYGYTF
TRBV10-3	TRBJ2-7	TRBD2	CAIMASGSSYEQYF
TRBV6-5	TRBJ1-1	.	CASRQFGVGNTEAFF
TRBV16	TRBJ2-3	.	CASSQELLSTDTQYF
TRBV29-1	TRBJ1-2	.	CSVGIRDLQKGYGYTF
TRBV7-9	TRBJ2-7	TRBD1	CASCRGGQVFCEQYF
TRBV5-1	TRBJ2-4	TRBD1	CASSLHNRGEGNIQYF
TRBV7-8	TRBJ2-7	.	CASSLRTYEQYF
TRBV7-8	TRBJ1-5	.	CASSLSGSSNQPQHF
TRBV9	TRBJ2-1	.	CASSVQDYNEQFF
TRBV9	TRBJ2-6	.	CASSPYPVGANVLTF
TRBV28	TRBJ2-7	TRBD1	CASRSRTGPYEQYF
TRBV6-1	TRBJ2-3	.	CAATVSSADTQYF
TRBV7-9	TRBJ2-5	.	CASSPSWGREETQYF
TRBV27	TRBJ2-2	.	CASTGLSTGKTGELFF
TRBV19	TRBJ1-3	.	CASSIAGPNTIYF
TRBV12-5	TRBJ1-2	.	CASGLTGNYGYTF
TRBV5-8	TRBJ2-3	.	CASSLRGSDTQYF
TRBV5-1	TRBJ2-7	TRBD2	CASSLTFLAGVSYEQYF
TRBV29-1	TRBJ1-2	.	CSVEVAGYGYTF
TRBV4-1	TRBJ1-2	.	CASSQDRGDQHGYTF
TRBV6-1	TRBJ1-6	TRBD1	CASTRTGSIDSPLHF
TRBV14	TRBJ1-1	.	CASSQEGFTEAFF